Listed below are T cell receptor beta chains from one sample, sequenced in a study of T cell responses to AZD1222 COVID-19 vaccine. Assay: immunoSEQ multiplex PCR; the TCRdb copy retains only in-frame clones and omits some. The sample shows over 130,000 clones, about 92% of them seen only once. The sequencing used peripheral blood, collected 28 days after the second AZD1222 dose. The receptors derive from an adult who received the AZD1222 COVID-19 vaccine. Each CDR3 is given with its conserved first and last residue. The D gene is left open where the match is weak. Where a row states a size, it is once, few, many or the class of an expanded clone; other rows omit it.

few,TRBV2,TRBD2,TRBJ2-2,TGTGCCAGCAGTGAGCGGGAGGCAAACACCGGGGAGCTGTTTTTT,CASSEREANTGELFF
-,TRBV7-2,TRBD2,TRBJ2-1,TGTGCCAGCAGCAGTCCGGGACTAGCGGGACATGAGCAGTTCTTC,CASSSPGLAGHEQFF
-,TRBV6-5,-,TRBJ1-2,TGTGCCAGCAGAGGAGGGGGTTCTGGCTACACCTTC,CASRGGGSGYTF
-,TRBV2,-,TRBJ1-4,TGTGCCAGCACGGGTAATGAAAAACTGTTTTTT,CASTGNEKLFF
-,TRBV10-3,-,TRBJ1-5,TGTGCCATCAGTAGTCAGGATAGCAATCAGCCCCAGCATTTT,CAISSQDSNQPQHF
once,TRBV30,-,TRBJ1-3,TGTGCTTGGGGGGGTGGAAACACCATATATTTT,CAWGGGNTIYF
-,TRBV12-5,TRBD2,TRBJ2-5,TGTGCTAGTGGTCCGAGCGGGAGGATGGAGACCCAGTACTTC,CASGPSGRMETQYF
-,TRBV4-1,-,TRBJ1-1,TGCGCCAGCAGCCAAGACCCGACCCCACCTTTCTTT,CASSQDPTPPFF
once,TRBV19,-,TRBJ1-1,TGTGCCAGTAGCCAGGGAGATACTGAAGCTTTCTTT,CASSQGDTEAFF
once,TRBV7-9,-,TRBJ2-7,TGTGCCAGCAGCTTAGCCTCCACGGGACCCTGGGAGGAGCAGTACTTC,CASSLASTGPWEEQYF
-,TRBV7-8,-,TRBJ2-3,TGTGCCAGCAGCCGTCAGACAGATACGCAGTATTTT,CASSRQTDTQYF
-,TRBV7-9,-,TRBJ1-1,TGTGCCAGCAGCCGTGAGGGGGTGAGAGCTTTCTTT,CASSREGVRAFF
few,TRBV7-9,TRBD2,TRBJ2-7,TGTGCCAGCAGCTTACCGTTAGCGGGAGGCGCCGAGCAGTACTTC,CASSLPLAGGAEQYF
-,TRBV28,-,TRBJ1-4,TGTGCCAGCAGTTTCGCGGGAGCAACTAATGAAAAACTGTTTTTT,CASSFAGATNEKLFF
-,TRBV18,-,TRBJ2-1,TGTGCCAGCTCACCGGCCGGGGCAGGGTGGGGCAATGAGCAGTTCTTC,CASSPAGAGWGNEQFF
-,TRBV5-6,TRBD1,TRBJ2-5,TGTGCCAGCAGCTTGGCCGTGGGGACAGGGGGACAAGAGACCCAGTACTTC,CASSLAVGTGGQETQYF
-,TRBV3-1/TRBV3-2,-,TRBJ2-7,TGTGCCAGCAGCCAAGGGAGTTTCAAGCAGTACTTC,CASSQGSFKQYF
-,TRBV7-9,-,TRBJ1-3,TGTGCCAGCAGCTTAGTTGGAAACACCATATATTTT,CASSLVGNTIYF
-,TRBV10-1,TRBD1,TRBJ1-6,TGCGCCAGCAGTGAGTATGACGGACAGGGGAATAATTCACCCCTCCACTTT,CASSEYDGQGNNSPLHF
-,TRBV9,TRBD2,TRBJ2-2,TGTGCCAGCAGCGTCCAGAGCGGGAGCGGAGCCGGGGAGCTGTTTTTT,CASSVQSGSGAGELFF
-,TRBV11-3,TRBD2,TRBJ2-1,TGTGCCAGCAGCCCGAGGGGATCTAGCGGGAACAATGAGCAGTTCTTC,CASSPRGSSGNNEQFF
-,TRBV5-5,-,TRBJ1-2,TGTGCCAGCAGCTTGGCTGCGAATGGCTACACCTTC,CASSLAANGYTF
-,TRBV2,-,TRBJ1-1,TGTGCCAGCAGTGGGGACACGGAAGCTTTCTTT,CASSGDTEAFF
-,TRBV5-1,TRBD2,TRBJ2-7,TGCGCCAGCATTAAGGTTCGGCGGGGGGTCTACGAGCAGTACTTC,CASIKVRRGVYEQYF
-,TRBV28,TRBD1,TRBJ2-7,TGTGCCAGCGGGACAGCGTCCTACGAGCAGTACTTC,CASGTASYEQYF
-,TRBV6-5,-,TRBJ2-1,TGTGCCAGCATAGGCCGGAGCTCCTACAATGAGCAGTTCTTC,CASIGRSSYNEQFF
-,TRBV19,-,TRBJ1-2,TGTGCCAGTAGTATAGGATTGGCCTACACCTTC,CASSIGLAYTF
-,TRBV28,-,TRBJ2-2,TGTGCCAGCAGTACGAACACCGGGGAGCTGTTTTTT,CASSTNTGELFF
-,TRBV10-3,-,TRBJ1-1,TGTGCCATCAACCCAGACTACATGAACACTGAAGCTTTCTTT,CAINPDYMNTEAFF
-,TRBV6-2/TRBV6-3,-,TRBJ1-2,TGTGCCAGCAGTCCCAGGAGGAAATTTATTCGCTACACCTTC,CASSPRRKFIRYTF
-,TRBV29-1,-,TRBJ1-2,TGCAGCGTTGAAAGTCTCGGGGGCTATGGCTACACCTTC,CSVESLGGYGYTF
-,TRBV18,-,TRBJ1-4,TGTGCCAGCTCCATGGTCCTCGTCGGGGGCGGTGGTGAAAAACTGTTTTTT,CASSMVLVGGGGEKLFF
-,TRBV7-9,-,TRBJ1-3,TGTGCCAGCAGCTTTACAGGGCTAGGAGGAAACACCATATATTTT,CASSFTGLGGNTIYF
once,TRBV29-1,-,TRBJ1-4,TGCAGCGGGTCCTCAGGGACTGATTATGAAAAACTGTTTTTT,CSGSSGTDYEKLFF
-,TRBV10-1,TRBD1,TRBJ2-2,TGCGCCAGCAGTGACCCAGGGGGAACCGGGGAGCTGTTTTTT,CASSDPGGTGELFF
-,TRBV29-1,TRBD2,TRBJ2-7,TGCAGCGTTGAAGGAATGCCTAGCGGGAGTTCCTACGAGCAGTACTTC,CSVEGMPSGSSYEQYF
-,TRBV30,-,TRBJ1-2,TGTGCCTGGACGGTCCTGACCCCCCAAGGCTACACCTTC,CAWTVLTPQGYTF
-,TRBV4-2,TRBD2,TRBJ2-2,TGTGCCAGCAGCCCCGGGGCAGCGGGAGTCACCGGGGAGCTGTTTTTT,CASSPGAAGVTGELFF
-,TRBV28,TRBD1,TRBJ1-5,TGTGCCAGCAGGCTTCCGGGACAGGGGCTGCTTTATCAGCCCCAGCATTTT,CASRLPGQGLLYQPQHF
-,TRBV2,TRBD1,TRBJ1-2,TGTGCCGTATTTAGACAGGGACGTAACTATGGCTACACCTTC,CAVFRQGRNYGYTF
-,TRBV28,TRBD1,TRBJ1-1,TGTGCCAGCAGTTTATCCTATGCCAGGGGGCGCGATACTGAAGCTTTCTTT,CASSLSYARGRDTEAFF
-,TRBV30,-,TRBJ1-2,TGTGCCTGGAGTGTACTTTTTTGGGCCAGGGGCTCTCGAAAGGATAACTATGGCTACACCTTC,CAWSVLFWARGSRKDNYGYTF
-,TRBV5-1,TRBD1,TRBJ2-7,TGCGCCAGCAGCTTAGCCGGGACAGGTGCCTACGAGCAGTACTTC,CASSLAGTGAYEQYF
-,TRBV7-9,-,TRBJ2-7,TGTGCCAGCAGCACAATTAACGAGCAGTACTTC,CASSTINEQYF
few,TRBV21-1,-,TRBJ2-1,TGTGCCAGCAGCAAAGCGCCGGGAGGCTCCTACAATGAGCAGTTCTTC,CASSKAPGGSYNEQFF
-,TRBV7-9,-,TRBJ2-3,TGTGCCACCTCAGATACGCAGTATTTT,CATSDTQYF
-,TRBV5-1,-,TRBJ1-3,TGCGCCAGCAGCTTGGCCTTGGGAAGTGGAAACACCATATATTTT,CASSLALGSGNTIYF
-,TRBV6-5,-,TRBJ2-7,TGTGCCAGCAGATACGGGAGTGGGAGGTACGAGCAGTACTTC,CASRYGSGRYEQYF
few,TRBV7-2,-,TRBJ2-1,TGTGCCAGCAGCTCGACAGCAAATGAGCAGTTCTTC,CASSSTANEQFF
-,TRBV9,-,TRBJ2-1,TGTGCCAGCAGCGCACCACCGAGCGGGTCCTACAATGAGCAGTTCTTC,CASSAPPSGSYNEQFF
-,TRBV5-8,-,TRBJ1-4,TGTGCCAGCAAAAAACAGGTGAATGAAAAACTGTTTTTT,CASKKQVNEKLFF
-,TRBV18,TRBD2,TRBJ2-7,TGTGCCAGCTCACGAAGTGTTCTAGCGGGAGGGGTTCCTTACGAGCAGTACTTC,CASSRSVLAGGVPYEQYF
once,TRBV7-6,-,TRBJ1-2,TGTGCCAGCAGCCCCACGAAATGGGGTGGCTACACCTTC,CASSPTKWGGYTF